The 15 T cell receptor beta chains in this list originate from one sample, sequenced in a study of T cell repertoires in ileal Crohn's disease. Assay used: immunoSEQ multiplex PCR; TCRdb lists only in-frame clones, some missing. The table includes more than 5,000 clones, roughly 82% detected once. Time point: inflamed ileum from the surgical specimen. Material for sequencing was ileal tissue. Receptor source: an adult with Crohn's disease.

The CDR3 region is CASSPPRSEQFF. Here the CDR3 DNA reads TGTGCCAGCAGCCCACCTCGCAGTGAGCAGTTCTTC. V usage is TRBV5-4 and J usage is TRBJ2-1; D remains ambiguous. CDR3 size: 12 residues. Germline values: CDR1 SGHNT, CDR2 YYREEE (reference sequence). V lost 4 bases and J 9 bases, leaving 11 bases between the germline ends.

This clone was seen a few times. The V gene is TRBV5-4, the J gene TRBJ1-3; 8 bases map to TRBD1. The germline gives CDR1 SGHNT, CDR2 YYREEE (reference sequence). Trimming removed 0 bases from V and 4 bases from J; junction bases left unmatched: 0. This CDR3 region has 14 residues. In DNA form, the CDR3 reads TGTGCCAGCAGCTTGGGGACAGGGGGAAACACCATATATTTT. Amino acid sequence: CASSLGTGGNTIYF. Full variable domain (remainder filled in from reference TRBV5-4 and TRBJ1-3): ETGVTQSPTHLIKTRGQQVTLRCSSQSGHNTVSWYQQALGQGPQFIFQYYREEENGRGNFPPRFSGLQFPNYSSELNVNALELDDSALYLCASSLGTGGNTIYFGEGSWLTVV.

Here the CDR3 DNA reads TGTGCCAGCAGCTACGCTTGGGAACCTAGGTCCCTCCACTTT. This translates into CASSYAWEPRSLHF. The chain recombines TRBV11-2 with TRBJ1-6; D is ambiguous. Germline loops: CDR1 SGHAT, CDR2 FQNNGV. The CDR3 sequence is 14 residues long. V lost 4 bases to trimming and J lost 14 bases, with 18 bases between them.

This clone was recorded once. This rearrangement joins TRBV28 to TRBJ2-7; possible D gene TRBD2, 6 bases. Per the germline V gene, CDR1 is MDHEN and CDR2 is SYDVKM. V gave up 2 bases and J gave up 3 bases, with 11 bases separating them. This CDR3 contains 14 residues. CDR3 protein: CASSLGGLGYEQYF. The CDR3 nucleotides are TGTGCCAGCAGTTTAGGAGGGCTAGGCTACGAGCAGTACTTC.

V is TRBV9 and J is TRBJ2-5; D remains ambiguous. V lost 0 bases, J lost 5 bases, and 8 bases lay in between. This CDR3 contains 13 residues. The germline V gene has CDR1 SGDLS and CDR2 YYNGEE. CDR3 coding DNA: TGTGCCAGCAGCGTAGATGCTGGGGAGACCCAGTACTTC. It translates to CASSVDAGETQYF.

This chain uses TRBV28 with TRBJ2-5; TRBD1 matches 7 bases. This CDR3 has 16 residues. Unmatched junction bases numbered 12, after V lost 6 bases and J lost 2 bases. CDR1 and CDR2 from the germline V gene are MDHEN and SYDVKM. The chain's CDR3 is CASSSPGTAGQETQYF. CDR3 DNA sequence: TGTGCCAGCAGCTCCCCCGGGACAGCCGGACAAGAGACCCAGTACTTC.

The rearrangement links TRBV19 to TRBJ1-6; weak D call: TRBD1 (6 bases). Germline CDR1 and CDR2: LNHDA and SQIVND (reference sequence). The CDR3 extends over 16 amino acids. Trimming took off 3 bases at V and 7 bases at J, with 16 bases between the two ends. CDR3 sequence reads: CASSILGGRGNSPLHF. The CDR3, as DNA: TGTGCCAGTAGTATCTTAGGGGGAAGGGGAAATTCACCCCTCCACTTT. The variable domain in full, completed from reference TRBV19 and TRBJ1-6, reads DGGITQSPKYLFRKEGQNVTLSCEQNLNHDAMYWYRQDPGQGLRLIYYSQIVNDFQKGDIAEGYSVSREKKESFPLTVTSAQKNPTAFYLCASSILGGRGNSPLHFGNGTRLTVT.

The CDR3 loop is CASTPLPGGANVLTF. CDR3 DNA sequence: TGTGCCAGCACCCCCTTGCCGGGTGGGGCCAACGTCCTGACTTTC. The chain carries TRBV28 and TRBJ2-6; D uncertain. Germline CDR1 and CDR2: MDHEN and SYDVKM. With 7 bases removed from V and 3 bases from J, the gap between germline ends came to 13 bases. The CDR3 sequence is 15 residues long.

V and J are TRBV29-1 and TRBJ2-1, with TRBD1 identical over 8 bases. CDR1 SQVTM and CDR2 ANQGSEA come from the germline V gene. After removal of 7 bases from V and 5 bases from J, the junction contained 10 bases not matched to a gene. The CDR3 extends over 14 amino acids. The CDR3 reads CSGRDRKTDNEQFF. CDR3 DNA: TGCAGCGGCCGGGACAGGAAAACCGACAATGAGCAGTTCTTC.

In DNA form, the CDR3 reads TGTGCCACCTATACTAGCGGGAGGGGAGATACGCAGTATTTT. It yields the protein CATYTSGRGDTQYF. This rearrangement joins TRBV28 to TRBJ2-3; 13 bases map to TRBD2. After removal of 10 bases from V and 5 bases from J, the junction contained 6 bases not matched to a gene. The CDR3 is made up of 14 amino acids. Germline CDR1 reads MDHEN; CDR2 reads SYDVKM.

The chain is built from TRBV6-1 and TRBJ2-1; D uncertain. CDR1 is MNHNS and CDR2 is SASEGT in the germline V gene. The CDR3 totals 17 residues. V was shortened by 1 base and J by 7 bases, with 20 bases between the two germline ends. For the CDR3, the DNA is TGTGCCAGCAGTGAAGTGGTGGGCTTTCCCCTAAGGAATGAGCAGTTCTTC. Amino acids: CASSEVVGFPLRNEQFF.

This clone has just one count. The V gene is TRBV5-1, the J gene TRBJ2-3, with unresolved D. CDR3 length: 13 amino acids. Trimming removed 5 bases at V and 6 bases at J, with 13 bases between. The V gene's germline CDR1 is SGHRS and CDR2 YFSETQ. CDR3 sequence: CASSPQLLDTQYF. The CDR3 DNA follows: TGCGCCAGCAGTCCTCAGCTCCTCGATACGCAGTATTTT.

This clone turned up a few times. The chain has TRBV6-6 and TRBJ1-1; no reliable D call. The CDR3 is 12 amino acids. V was trimmed by 3 bases and J by 0 bases, leaving 2 bases between them. Germline V gene lookup returns CDR1 MNHNY and CDR2 SVGAGI (reference sequence). CDR3 protein: CASSYLNTEAFF. The CDR3, as DNA: TGTGCCAGCAGTTATTTGAACACTGAAGCTTTCTTT.

The chain links TRBV5-5 to TRBJ2-7; 9 nucleotides line up with TRBD1. Germline-derived CDR1 and CDR2 are SGHKS and YYEKEE (reference sequence). CDR3 length: 13 amino acids. The ends lost 4 bases at V and 6 bases at J; junction bases unmatched: 5. This CDR3 is CASSRTGVVEQYF. CDR3 sequence (DNA): TGTGCCAGCAGCAGGACAGGGGTGGTCGAGCAGTACTTC.

This clone was found once. The CDR3: CSASHDPRAFF. As DNA, the CDR3 is TGCAGTGCTAGTCACGACCCTCGGGCTTTCTTT. The chain recombines TRBV20-1 with TRBJ1-1, with D hard to call. This CDR3 comprises 11 residues. V was trimmed by 3 bases and J by 11 bases, leaving 13 bases between them. CDR1 and CDR2 from the germline V gene are DFQATT and SNEGSKA (reference sequence).